The sequence of this T cell receptor (beta chain) was determined in a study of T cell responses to AZD1222 COVID-19 vaccine. Study conclusions and caveats: The donor group comprised mostly white British people and more females; the analysis possibly underestimated clonal diversity.

The repertoire was sequenced with immunoSEQ multiplex PCR; TCRdb's copy has only in-frame clones and lacks some. Among over 150,000 clones, about 92% were seen once, and the ten largest hold about 20%. About this clone itself: Its antigen remains unidentified.

The TCR sequence derives from an adult in good health. The sequencing here drew on peripheral blood, taken on day 0 of AZD1222 vaccination.

For the CDR3, the DNA is TGCAGCGTTTGGGGGGGCGCTATTGGCTACACCTTC. Translating it yields CSVWGGAIGYTF. The rearrangement links TRBV29-1 to TRBJ1-2; weak D call: TRBD1 (6 bases). This CDR3 region has 12 residues. The V end lost 5 bases, the J end lost 7 bases, and 14 bases lay between the germline ends. CDR1 SQVTM and CDR2 ANQGSEA come from the germline V gene.